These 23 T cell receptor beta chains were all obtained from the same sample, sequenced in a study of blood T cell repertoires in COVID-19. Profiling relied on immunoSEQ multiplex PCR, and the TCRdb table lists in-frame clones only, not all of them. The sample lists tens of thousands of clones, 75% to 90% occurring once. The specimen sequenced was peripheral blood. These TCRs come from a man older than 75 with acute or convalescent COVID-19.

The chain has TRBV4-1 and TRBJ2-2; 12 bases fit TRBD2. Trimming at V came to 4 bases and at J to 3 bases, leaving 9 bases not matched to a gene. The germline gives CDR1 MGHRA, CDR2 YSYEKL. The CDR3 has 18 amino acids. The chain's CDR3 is CASSLGLAGLRDTGELFF. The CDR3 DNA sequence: TGCGCCAGCAGCCTAGGACTAGCGGGGCTACGGGACACCGGGGAGCTGTTTTTT.

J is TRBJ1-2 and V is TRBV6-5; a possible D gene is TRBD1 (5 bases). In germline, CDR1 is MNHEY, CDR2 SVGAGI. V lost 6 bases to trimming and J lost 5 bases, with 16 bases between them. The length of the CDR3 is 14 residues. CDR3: CASRYDSLLYGYTF. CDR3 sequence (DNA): TGTGCCAGCAGATATGACAGTCTTCTGTATGGCTACACCTTC.

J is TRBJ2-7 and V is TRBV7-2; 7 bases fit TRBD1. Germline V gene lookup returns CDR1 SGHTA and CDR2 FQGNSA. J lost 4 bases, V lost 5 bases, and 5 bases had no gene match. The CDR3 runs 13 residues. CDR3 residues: CASSNRQGYEQYF. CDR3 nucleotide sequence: TGTGCCAGCAGCAATCGACAGGGATACGAGCAGTACTTC.

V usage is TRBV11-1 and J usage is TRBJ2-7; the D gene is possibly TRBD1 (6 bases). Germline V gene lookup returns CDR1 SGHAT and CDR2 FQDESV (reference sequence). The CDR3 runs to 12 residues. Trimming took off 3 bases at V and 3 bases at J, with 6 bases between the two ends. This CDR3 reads CASSLDSYEQYF. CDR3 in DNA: TGTGCCAGCAGCTTGGACAGCTACGAGCAGTACTTC.

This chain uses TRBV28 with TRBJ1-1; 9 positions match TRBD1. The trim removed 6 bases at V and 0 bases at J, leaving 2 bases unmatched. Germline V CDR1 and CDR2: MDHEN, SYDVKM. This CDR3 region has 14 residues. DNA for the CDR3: TGTGCCAGCAGGTGGGACAGGGTGAACACTGAAGCTTTCTTT. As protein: CASRWDRVNTEAFF.

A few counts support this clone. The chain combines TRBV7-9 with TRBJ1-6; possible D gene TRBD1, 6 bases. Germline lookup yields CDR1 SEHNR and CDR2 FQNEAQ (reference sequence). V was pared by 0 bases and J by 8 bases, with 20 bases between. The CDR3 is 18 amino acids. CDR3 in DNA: TGTGCCAGCAGCTTAGCGCTGGCAGGGGCGCCACCCCATTCACCCCTCCACTTT. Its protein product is CASSLALAGAPPHSPLHF.

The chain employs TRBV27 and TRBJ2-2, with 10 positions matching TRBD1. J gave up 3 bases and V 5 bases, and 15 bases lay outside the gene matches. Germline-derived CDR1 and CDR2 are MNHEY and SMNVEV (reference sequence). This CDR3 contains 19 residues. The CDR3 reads CASSPRGTGAYEDTGELFF. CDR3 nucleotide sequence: TGTGCCAGCAGTCCTAGAGGGACAGGGGCATATGAGGACACCGGGGAGCTGTTTTTT.

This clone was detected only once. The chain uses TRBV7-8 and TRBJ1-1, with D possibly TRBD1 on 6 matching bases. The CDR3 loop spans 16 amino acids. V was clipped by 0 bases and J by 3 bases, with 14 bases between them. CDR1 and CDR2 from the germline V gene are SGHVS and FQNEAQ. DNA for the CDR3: TGTGCCAGCAGCTTAGCGTTGGCAGGGGAAGACACTGAAGCTTTCTTT. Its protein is CASSLALAGEDTEAFF.

The CDR3 sequence is CASTPVGQGDQPQHF. The CDR3, as DNA: TGTGCCAGTACCCCGGTCGGACAGGGAGATCAGCCCCAGCATTTT. V is TRBV19 and J is TRBJ1-5; 8 positions agree with TRBD1. This CDR3 comprises 15 residues. V shed 7 bases, J shed 5 bases, and the junction held 10 bases outside the gene matches. Per the germline V gene, CDR1 is LNHDA and CDR2 is SQIVND (reference sequence).

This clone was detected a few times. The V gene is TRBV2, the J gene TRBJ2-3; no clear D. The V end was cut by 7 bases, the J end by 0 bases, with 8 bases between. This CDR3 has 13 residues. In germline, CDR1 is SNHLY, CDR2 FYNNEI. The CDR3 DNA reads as TGTGCCAGCAAGCTCGTTAGCACAGATACGCAGTATTTT. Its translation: CASKLVSTDTQYF. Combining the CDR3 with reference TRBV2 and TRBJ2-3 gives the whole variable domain EPEVTQTPSHQVTQMGQEVILRCVPISNHLYFYWYRQILGQKVEFLVSFYNNEISEKSEIFDDQFSVERPDGSNFTLKIRSTKLEDSAMYFCASKLVSTDTQYFGPGTRLTVL.

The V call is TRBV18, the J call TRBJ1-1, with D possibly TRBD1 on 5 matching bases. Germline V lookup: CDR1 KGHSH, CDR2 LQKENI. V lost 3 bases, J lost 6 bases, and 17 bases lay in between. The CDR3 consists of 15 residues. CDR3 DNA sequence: TGTGCCAGCTCACCTCCGGGCAGGGAACGAGCTGAAGCTTTCTTT. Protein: CASSPPGRERAEAFF.

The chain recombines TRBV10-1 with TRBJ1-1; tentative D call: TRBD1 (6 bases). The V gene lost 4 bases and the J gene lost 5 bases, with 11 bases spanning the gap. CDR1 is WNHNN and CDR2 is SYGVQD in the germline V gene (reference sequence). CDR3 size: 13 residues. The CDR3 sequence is CASSVAGATEAFF. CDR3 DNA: TGCGCCAGCAGTGTAGCAGGGGCAACTGAAGCTTTCTTT.

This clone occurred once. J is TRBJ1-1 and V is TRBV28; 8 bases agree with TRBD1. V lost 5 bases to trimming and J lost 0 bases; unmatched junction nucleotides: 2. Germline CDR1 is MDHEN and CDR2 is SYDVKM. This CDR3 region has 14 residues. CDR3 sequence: CASSPQGVNTEAFF. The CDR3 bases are TGTGCCAGCAGTCCACAGGGGGTGAACACTGAAGCTTTCTTT.

The CDR3 DNA reads as TGTGCCACCAGCAGAGAACAGGGGGCAAGAAACACCATATATTTT. This sequence encodes CATSREQGARNTIYF. The chain couples TRBV15 to TRBJ1-3; 9 nucleotides align to TRBD1. V shed 0 bases and J 5 bases; nucleotides not matched to a gene: 2. The length of the CDR3 is 15 residues. The V gene's germline CDR1 is LNHNV and CDR2 YYDKDF (reference sequence).

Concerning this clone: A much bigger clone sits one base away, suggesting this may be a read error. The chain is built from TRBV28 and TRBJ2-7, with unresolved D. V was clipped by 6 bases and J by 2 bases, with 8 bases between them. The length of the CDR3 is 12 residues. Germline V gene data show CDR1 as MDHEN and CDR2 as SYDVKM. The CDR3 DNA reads TGTGCCAGCAGCTCCAGGACCTACGAGCAGTACTTC. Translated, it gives CASSSRTYEQYF. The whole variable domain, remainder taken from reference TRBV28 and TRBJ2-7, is DVKVTQSSRYLVKRTGEKVFLECVQDMDHENMFWYRQDPGLGLRLIYFSYDVKMKEKGDIPEGYSVSREKKERFSLILESASTNQTSMYLCASSSRTYEQYFGPGTRLTVT.

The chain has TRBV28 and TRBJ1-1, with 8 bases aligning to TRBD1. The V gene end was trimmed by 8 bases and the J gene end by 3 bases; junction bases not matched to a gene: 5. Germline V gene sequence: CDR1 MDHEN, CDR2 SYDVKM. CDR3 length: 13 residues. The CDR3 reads CASLGRGHTEAFF. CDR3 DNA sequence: TGTGCCAGCTTGGGCAGGGGGCACACTGAAGCTTTCTTT.

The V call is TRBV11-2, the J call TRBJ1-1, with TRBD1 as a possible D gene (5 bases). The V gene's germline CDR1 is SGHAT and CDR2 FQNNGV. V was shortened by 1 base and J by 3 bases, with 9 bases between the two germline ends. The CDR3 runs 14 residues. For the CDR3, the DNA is TGTGCCAGCAGCTTAGGCCCGGGGGACACTGAAGCTTTCTTT. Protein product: CASSLGPGDTEAFF.

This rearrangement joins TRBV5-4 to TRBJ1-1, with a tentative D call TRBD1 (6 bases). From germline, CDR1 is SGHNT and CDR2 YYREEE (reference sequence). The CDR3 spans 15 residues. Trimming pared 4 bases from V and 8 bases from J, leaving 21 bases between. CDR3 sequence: CASSQTRGQGTEAFF. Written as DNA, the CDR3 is TGTGCCAGCAGCCAAACTAGGGGACAAGGGACGGAAGCTTTCTTT.

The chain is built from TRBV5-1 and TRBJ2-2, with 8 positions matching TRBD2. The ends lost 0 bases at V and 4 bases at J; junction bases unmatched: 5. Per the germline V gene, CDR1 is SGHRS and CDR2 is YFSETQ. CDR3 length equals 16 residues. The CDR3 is CASSLAGGPTTGELFF. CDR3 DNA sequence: TGCGCCAGCAGCTTGGCGGGAGGGCCGACCACCGGGGAGCTGTTTTTT.

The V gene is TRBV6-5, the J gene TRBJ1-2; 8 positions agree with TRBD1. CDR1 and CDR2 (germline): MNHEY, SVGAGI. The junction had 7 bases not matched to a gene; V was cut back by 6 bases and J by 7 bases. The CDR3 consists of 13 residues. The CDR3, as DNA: TGTGCCAGCAGCTTGGACAGGGTTATTGGCTACACCTTC. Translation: CASSLDRVIGYTF.

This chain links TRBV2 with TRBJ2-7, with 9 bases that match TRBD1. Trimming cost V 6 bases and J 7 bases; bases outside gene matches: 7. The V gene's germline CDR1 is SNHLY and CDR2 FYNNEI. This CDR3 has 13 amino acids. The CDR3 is CASRAGQGWEQYF. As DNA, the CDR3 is TGTGCCAGCAGGGCCGGACAGGGGTGGGAGCAGTACTTC.

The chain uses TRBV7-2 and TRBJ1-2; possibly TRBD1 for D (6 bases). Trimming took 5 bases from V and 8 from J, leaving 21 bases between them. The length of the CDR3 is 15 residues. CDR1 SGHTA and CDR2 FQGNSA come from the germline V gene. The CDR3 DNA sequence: TGTGCCAGCAGCCCCGGACAGCTGGGAAGGGAAGGCTACACCTTC. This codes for CASSPGQLGREGYTF.

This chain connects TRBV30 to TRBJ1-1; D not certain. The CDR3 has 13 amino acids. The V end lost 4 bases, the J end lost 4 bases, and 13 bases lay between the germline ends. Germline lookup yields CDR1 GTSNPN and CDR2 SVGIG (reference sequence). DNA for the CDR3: TGTGCCTGGAATCGGGAACCGAGCACTGAAGCTTTCTTT. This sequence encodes CAWNREPSTEAFF. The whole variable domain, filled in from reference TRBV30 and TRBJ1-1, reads SQTIHQWPATLVQPVGSPLSLECTVEGTSNPNLYWYRQAAGRGLQLLFYSVGIGQISSEVPQNLSASRPQDRQFILSSKKLLLSDSGFYLCAWNREPSTEAFFGQGTRLTVV.